Below, 17 T cell receptor beta chains from the same sample are listed, as sequenced in a study of blood T cell repertoires in COVID-19. The assay was immunoSEQ multiplex PCR, and TCRdb's table has in-frame clones only and misses some. Of 50,000 to 65,000 clones listed, roughly 72% are singletons. What was sequenced was peripheral blood. These receptor sequences come from a woman between 65 and 79 years old with COVID-19, enrolled during active disease.

This clone has only one observation. J is TRBJ2-7 and V is TRBV2; possible D gene TRBD1, 6 bases. The germline V gene encodes CDR1 SNHLY and CDR2 FYNNEI. The length of the CDR3 is 13 residues. The ends were cut back, 5 bases at V and 4 bases at J, with 12 bases in the middle. CDR3 nucleotides: TGTGCCAGCAGTTCTAACACAGGGTACGAGCAGTACTTC. Encoded protein: CASSSNTGYEQYF.

The chain is built from TRBV2 and TRBJ2-7; 7 nucleotides line up with TRBD1. The CDR3 is 16 amino acids. The V segment lost 0 bases and the J segment 2 bases; nucleotides outside the gene matches: 7. CDR1 is SNHLY, CDR2 FYNNEI, per germline. CDR3 amino acids: CASSEALPDRPYEQYF. CDR3 DNA sequence: TGTGCCAGCAGTGAAGCGCTTCCGGACAGGCCCTACGAGCAGTACTTC.

The chain couples TRBV7-2 to TRBJ1-5; no clear D. The CDR3 consists of 11 residues. The germline V gene encodes CDR1 SGHTA and CDR2 FQGNSA. Trimming took off 5 bases at V and 11 bases at J, with 10 bases between the two ends. CDR3 nucleotide sequence: TGTGCCAGCAGCCTAGGCGAGGCCCAGCATTTT. This translates into CASSLGEAQHF.

V usage is TRBV5-5 and J usage is TRBJ2-7; a weak D match, TRBD2 (5 bases). Germline lookup yields CDR1 SGHKS and CDR2 YYEKEE (reference sequence). This CDR3 is 13 amino acids long. V shed 4 bases and J shed 2 bases, with 10 bases lying between them. The CDR3 spells CASSPTGTYEQYF. DNA for the CDR3: TGTGCCAGCAGCCCGACCGGGACCTACGAGCAGTACTTC. Supplemented by reference TRBV5-5 and TRBJ2-7, the full variable domain reads DAGVTQSPTHLIKTRGQQVTLRCSPISGHKSVSWYQQVLGQGPQFIFQYYEKEERGRGNFPDRFSARQFPNYSSELNVNALLLGDSALYLCASSPTGTYEQYFGPGTRLTVT.

This chain connects TRBV11-3 to TRBJ2-2; a weak D match, TRBD1 (6 bases). The CDR3 length is 18 residues. Germline V gene sequence: CDR1 SGHNT, CDR2 YENEEA. V gave up 1 base and J gave up 0 bases, with 15 bases separating them. This chain's CDR3 is CASSLGGIGTPNTGELFF. The CDR3 DNA reads as TGTGCCAGCAGCTTAGGGGGGATCGGGACACCGAACACCGGGGAGCTGTTTTTT.

The chain has TRBV7-9 and TRBJ2-1; D is uncertain. This CDR3 region has 15 residues. V lost 1 base and J 7 bases, leaving 14 bases between the germline ends. The germline gives CDR1 SEHNR, CDR2 FQNEAQ (reference sequence). CDR3 bases: TGTGCCAGCAGCTTAGGAGGATCCAGCGTTAATGAGCAGTTCTTC. It encodes CASSLGGSSVNEQFF.

V is TRBV7-6 and J is TRBJ2-1; the match to TRBD2 covers 8 bases. Per the germline V gene, CDR1 is SGHVS and CDR2 is FNYEAQ. The CDR3 has 16 residues. V lost 5 bases, J lost 0 bases, and 6 bases stayed unmatched. The CDR3 protein is CASSPLAGGSYNEQFF. Here the CDR3 DNA reads TGTGCCAGCAGCCCCCTTGCGGGAGGCTCCTACAATGAGCAGTTCTTC.

The V and J genes are TRBV11-3 and TRBJ2-2, with 14 bases identical to TRBD2. The length of the CDR3 is 17 residues. Germline CDR1 SGHNT, CDR2 YENEEA. The V gene end was trimmed by 4 bases and the J gene end by 3 bases; junction bases not matched to a gene: 4. For the CDR3, the DNA is TGTGCCAGCAGCTCCGGGGGACTAGCGGGAGACACCGGGGAGCTGTTTTTT. Translated: CASSSGGLAGDTGELFF.

This sequence joins TRBV7-9 and TRBJ2-7, with 7 bases aligning to TRBD1. The CDR3 totals 15 residues. CDR1 is SEHNR, CDR2 FQNEAQ, per germline (reference sequence). Trimming removed 4 bases from V and 2 bases from J; junction bases left unmatched: 8. The CDR3 reads CASSYPGQRTYEQYV. CDR3 nucleotide sequence: TGTGCCAGCAGCTATCCGGGACAGAGAACCTACGAGCAGTACGTC.

This clone was recorded a few times. This chain links TRBV5-4 with TRBJ2-3; D possibly corresponds to TRBD1 (5 bases). Germline CDR1 SGHNT, CDR2 YYREEE (reference sequence). This CDR3 is built from 15 residues. Trimming took off 4 bases at V and 0 bases at J, with 12 bases between the two ends. In DNA form, the CDR3 reads TGTGCCAGCAGCCCTCCGACAGCGAGCACAGATACGCAGTATTTT. It encodes CASSPPTASTDTQYF.

V usage is TRBV9 and J usage is TRBJ2-1, with 14 nucleotides matching TRBD2. V shed 4 bases, J shed 0 bases, and the junction held 9 bases outside the gene matches. Germline assignment: CDR1 SGDLS and CDR2 YYNGEE. This CDR3 comprises 19 residues. The CDR3 here is CASSPSGLAGESSYNEQFF. The CDR3 DNA follows: TGTGCCAGCAGCCCCTCGGGACTAGCGGGAGAGAGCTCCTACAATGAGCAGTTCTTC.

This clone occurred a few times. The chain combines TRBV7-2 with TRBJ1-4; D remains ambiguous. The CDR3 sequence is 15 residues long. Looked up from germline, CDR1 is SGHTA and CDR2 is FQGNSA. V shed 1 base and J shed 4 bases, with 10 bases lying between them. The chain's CDR3 is CASSLGRQVNEKLFF. The CDR3 coding sequence is TGTGCCAGCAGCTTAGGTCGGCAGGTTAATGAAAAACTGTTTTTT.

The chain uses TRBV14 and TRBJ1-1, with D perhaps matching TRBD1 (6 bases). The V end was cut by 6 bases, the J end by 8 bases, with 22 bases between. The CDR3 contains 15 residues. Germline V gene lookup returns CDR1 SGHDN and CDR2 FVKESK. The chain's CDR3 is CASSRGDTGLTEAFF. The CDR3 DNA follows: TGTGCCAGCAGTCGAGGAGACACAGGGCTTACGGAAGCTTTCTTT.

The CDR3 loop reads CASSRDRGNYGYTF. CDR3 nucleotide sequence: TGTGCCAGCAGCAGGGACAGGGGGAACTATGGCTACACCTTC. This chain links TRBV27 with TRBJ1-2; TRBD1 matches 11 bases. Trimming took 6 bases from V and 2 from J; bases not matched to a gene: 2. The CDR3 has 14 residues. The germline gives CDR1 MNHEY, CDR2 SMNVEV (reference sequence).

This chain links TRBV21-1 with TRBJ2-7; TRBD2, the table's D call, lacks a check against the DNA. TRBV21-1 is a documented pseudogene. This CDR3 is 16 amino acids long. The CDR3 here is CASSKEGLAGAYEQYV. CDR3 bases: TGTGCCAGCAGCAAAGAAGGCCTAGCGGGAGCCTACGAGCAGTACGTC.

This clone was picked up a small number of times. The chain links TRBV4-1 to TRBJ2-1, with 14 positions matching TRBD2. V was clipped by 6 bases and J by 1 base; unmatched bases: 8. This CDR3 is 18 amino acids long. The V gene's germline CDR1 is MGHRA and CDR2 YSYEKL. CDR3 loop: CASRGLAGDRGSYNEQFF. CDR3 DNA sequence: TGCGCCAGCAGGGGACTAGCGGGAGATAGGGGTTCCTACAATGAGCAGTTCTTC.

This clone was recorded a few times. The DNA for the CDR3 is TGTGCCAGCAGCCCCCGCGTCGCCACCGGGGAGCTGTTTTTT. This translates into CASSPRVATGELFF. The chain couples TRBV14 to TRBJ2-2; D ambiguous. Germline V gene lookup returns CDR1 SGHDN and CDR2 FVKESK. V was pared by 4 bases and J by 4 bases, with 10 bases between. The CDR3 is made up of 14 amino acids.